Listed below are T cell receptor beta chains from one sample, sequenced in a study of somatic mutations in cytotoxic T cells in rheumatoid arthritis. Some clones are missing from TCRdb's copy, which holds only in-frame ones; the method was immunoSEQ multiplex PCR. Of 15,000 to 20,000 clones in the sample, 60% to 80% were seen once. The specimen was CD8+ T cells sorted from blood. These receptors were obtained from an adult with rheumatoid arthritis. Each CDR3 is given with its conserved first and last residue. D genes are given only for firm matches. Some rows have no size entry. The others give once, few or many, or a class for an expanded clone.

clone size	D gene	V gene	J gene	CDR3 protein	CDR3 DNA
.	.	TRBV10-3	TRBJ2-1	CAISGTTADANNEQFF	TGTGCCATCAGTGGGACTACAGCCGACGCTAACAATGAGCAGTTCTTC
.	.	TRBV29-1	TRBJ2-1	CSVEDSSYNEQFF	TGCAGCGTTGAGGACAGTTCCTACAATGAGCAGTTCTTC
.	.	TRBV7-9	TRBJ2-7	CASSYRSYEQYF	TGTGCCAGCAGCTACCGTTCCTACGAGCAGTACTTC
.	.	TRBV11-2	TRBJ1-4	CASSLVVAGQEKLFF	TGTGCCAGCAGCTTAGTTGTGGCAGGGCAAGAAAAACTGTTTTTT
.	.	TRBV15	TRBJ2-1	CATSREAEAYNEQFF	TGTGCCACCAGCAGAGAGGCTGAGGCCTACAATGAGCAGTTCTTC
.	.	TRBV4-1	TRBJ1-5	CASSQSRYSNQPQHF	TGCGCCAGCAGCCAAAGCAGGTATAGCAATCAGCCCCAGCATTTT
.	TRBD2	TRBV7-2	TRBJ2-7	CASSLELREGYEQYF	TGTGCCAGCAGCTTAGAGTTGCGGGAGGGATACGAGCAGTACTTC
few	TRBD1	TRBV15	TRBJ1-4	CATSRVGQGGEKLFF	TGTGCCACCAGCAGGGTGGGACAGGGAGGGGAAAAACTGTTTTTT
.	.	TRBV6-1	TRBJ2-7	CASNPLGGANDEQYF	TGTGCCAGCAACCCCCTAGGGGGGGCGAACGACGAGCAGTACTTC
.	.	TRBV19	TRBJ2-1	CASSIPYISYNEQFF	TGTGCCAGTAGTATTCCTTACATCTCCTACAATGAGCAGTTCTTC
.	TRBD2	TRBV6-4	TRBJ2-2	CASSEGLATNTGELFF	TGTGCCAGCAGTGAGGGACTAGCGACGAACACCGGGGAGCTGTTTTTT
.	TRBD2	TRBV28	TRBJ2-2	CASSTSGRLDTGELFF	TGTGCCAGCAGTACTAGCGGCAGGCTGGACACCGGGGAGCTGTTTTTT
.	.	TRBV2	TRBJ1-1	CASFYRDRAEAFF	TGTGCCAGCTTTTACAGGGACCGAGCTGAAGCTTTCTTT
.	TRBD1	TRBV9	TRBJ2-6	CASSEPGQGKAGANVLTF	TGTGCCAGCAGCGAACCGGGACAGGGAAAAGCTGGGGCCAACGTCCTGACTTTC
once	.	TRBV9	TRBJ1-3	CASSAEGGPPITF	TGTGCCAGCAGCGCCGAGGGGGGGCCCCCCATTACGTTT
.	TRBD1	TRBV2	TRBJ1-2	CASSEALQDRGYGYTF	TGTGCCAGCAGTGAAGCGCTTCAGGACAGGGGCTATGGCTACACCTTC
few	TRBD1	TRBV4-1	TRBJ2-7	CASSQHTGAVYEQYF	TGCGCCAGCAGCCAACATACAGGGGCAGTCTACGAGCAGTACTTC
.	.	TRBV4-3	TRBJ1-1	CASSLRWENTEAFF	TGCGCCAGCAGCCTCCGGTGGGAGAACACTGAAGCTTTCTTT
once	TRBD2	TRBV9	TRBJ2-3	CASSVEGLAGDTQYF	TGTGCCAGCAGCGTAGAGGGACTAGCGGGAGATACGCAGTATTTT
.	TRBD2	TRBV6-5	TRBJ2-7	CASSYSGLGTYEQYF	TGTGCCAGCAGTTACTCGGGACTAGGGACCTACGAGCAGTACTTC
.	.	TRBV7-8	TRBJ2-1	CASSLDADSIYNEQFF	TGTGCCAGCAGCTTAGACGCGGACAGTATCTACAATGAGCAGTTCTTC
.	TRBD1	TRBV5-1	TRBJ2-3	CASSWTGGADTQYF	TGCGCCAGCAGCTGGACAGGGGGCGCGGATACGCAGTATTTT
once	.	TRBV6-5	TRBJ2-1	CASSYRSSYNEQFF	TGTGCCAGCAGTTACAGGAGCTCGTACAATGAGCAGTTCTTC
.	.	TRBV5-1	TRBJ2-7	CASSLVVGTPYEQYF	TGCGCCAGCAGCTTGGTAGTAGGGACCCCCTACGAGCAGTACTTC
.	.	TRBV29-1	TRBJ2-7	CSARSPSSYEQYF	TGCAGCGCGCGGAGTCCAAGCTCCTACGAGCAGTACTTC
.	TRBD2	TRBV4-3	TRBJ2-7	CASSQETLAGLWEQYF	TGCGCCAGCAGCCAAGAAACGCTAGCGGGTCTTTGGGAGCAGTACTTC
.	.	TRBV4-3	TRBJ2-7	CASSEGREPFYEQYF	TGCGCCAGCAGCGAGGGCAGGGAACCCTTCTACGAGCAGTACTTC
.	TRBD2	TRBV7-2	TRBJ2-1	CASSLDVPSGSNEQFF	TGTGCCAGCAGCTTAGATGTACCTAGCGGGAGCAATGAGCAGTTCTTC
.	.	TRBV6-4	TRBJ2-1	CASSDSPSSEQFF	TGTGCCAGCAGTGACTCGCCTTCCAGTGAGCAGTTCTTC
.	.	TRBV7-9	TRBJ2-7	CASSFQGLYEQYF	TGTGCCAGCAGCTTTCAGGGTCTATACGAGCAGTACTTC
.	TRBD1	TRBV19	TRBJ1-3	CASSMDDRAGNTIYF	TGTGCCAGTAGTATGGATGACAGGGCTGGAAACACCATATATTTT
.	.	TRBV11-3	TRBJ2-7	CASSLGVTGSYEQYF	TGTGCCAGCAGCTTAGGAGTTACGGGCTCCTACGAGCAGTACTTC
.	TRBD1	TRBV13	TRBJ1-5	CASSSGTGIQPQHF	TGTGCCAGCAGCTCCGGGACAGGGATTCAGCCCCAGCATTTT
.	TRBD2	TRBV11-2	TRBJ2-2	CASSLGTSGPRGTGELFF	TGTGCCAGCAGCTTAGGGACTAGCGGTCCGAGGGGCACCGGGGAGCTGTTTTTT
.	.	TRBV27	TRBJ1-5	CASSLSWSNQPQHF	TGTGCCAGCAGCCTTTCTTGGTCCAATCAGCCCCAGCATTTT
.	.	TRBV6-5	TRBJ2-7	CASGHYEQYF	TGTGCCAGCGGCCACTACGAGCAGTACTTC
medium-sized	.	TRBV29-1	TRBJ1-1	CSAGREAFF	TGCAGCGCTGGTCGCGAAGCTTTCTTT
.	.	TRBV7-2	TRBJ1-2	CASSLMGHYGYTF	TGTGCCAGCAGCTTAATGGGACACTATGGCTACACCTTC
.	TRBD2	TRBV19	TRBJ2-1	CASRSPGGRSDNEQFF	TGTGCCAGTAGGTCCCCCGGCGGGAGATCTGACAATGAGCAGTTCTTC
once	TRBD1	TRBV19	TRBJ2-7	CASCVPGQGCEQYF	TGTGCCAGTTGCGTACCGGGACAGGGATGCGAGCAGTACTTC
.	.	TRBV6-6	TRBJ1-1	CASSLTGGMNTEAFF	TGTGCCAGCAGTTTGACAGGCGGAATGAACACTGAAGCTTTCTTT
.	TRBD1	TRBV6-4	TRBJ2-1	CASSSPGTGDYNEQFF	TGTGCCAGCAGTTCCCCCGGGACAGGGGATTACAATGAGCAGTTCTTC
.	.	TRBV7-3	TRBJ2-5	CASSPTGRPQYF	TGTGCCAGCAGCCCTACCGGACGGCCCCAGTACTTC
.	.	TRBV27	TRBJ1-1	CASSLSIRFNEAFF	TGTGCCAGCAGTTTATCGATCAGATTCAATGAAGCTTTCTTT
.	.	TRBV7-6	TRBJ1-2	CASSLTSDFYGYTF	TGTGCCAGCAGCTTAACGAGTGACTTCTATGGCTACACCTTC
.	TRBD2	TRBV27	TRBJ2-1	CASSLLWLAGMNEQFF	TGTGCCAGCAGTTTATTATGGCTAGCGGGGATGAATGAGCAGTTCTTC
.	TRBD2	TRBV11-2	TRBJ2-3	CASSFRGRDPDTQYF	TGTGCCAGCAGCTTTCGCGGGAGGGATCCAGATACGCAGTATTTT
.	TRBD1	TRBV7-9	TRBJ2-7	CASSLVGGEDEQYF	TGTGCCAGCAGCTTAGTAGGGGGCGAAGACGAGCAGTACTTC
.	TRBD1	TRBV5-6	TRBJ1-6	CASSLGTGIYNSPLHF	TGTGCCAGCAGCTTGGGGACAGGCATCTATAATTCACCCCTCCACTTT
.	.	TRBV7-3	TRBJ2-1	CASSQGPTNEQFF	TGTGCCAGCAGCCAGGGACCAACCAATGAGCAGTTCTTC
.	TRBD1	TRBV6-5	TRBJ2-7	CASRVDRGLHYEQYF	TGTGCCAGCCGGGTGGACAGGGGGCTACATTACGAGCAGTACTTC
few	.	TRBV19	TRBJ1-3	CASSMGTPGNTIYF	TGTGCCAGTAGTATGGGGACACCTGGAAACACCATATATTTT